This TCR beta chain is from a study of T cell repertoires in urothelial bladder cancer (dated by TCRdb to between 2018 and 2021). About the investigation overall: Of the 12 resected lesions, three were clinical stage cT0, three were cTa, three were cT1, and three were cT2 or greater. TCR repertoire clonality in bladder tumors was compared with TCR repertoire clonality in benign bladder inflammation. A total of some eleven patients who had bladder lesions and were undergoing transurethral resection were prospectively identified. A total of twelve resected bladder lesions, made up of urothelial carcinoma (UC+) and benign (UC-) specimens, were studied. Paper-wide results and their limitations: The median percentage of tumor infiltrating lymphocytes was approximately 2.2% in carcinoma specimens and approximately 11% in benign specimens. In carcinoma specimens, one T-cell clone made up as much as 17% of infiltrating lymphocytes, versus 2% to 2.5% in benign specimens. Urothelial carcinoma specimens contained fewer T cells than benign specimens, with a median of roughly 5,600 versus 26,000.

The TCR beta chain CDR3 region was sequenced with the immunoSEQ assay. The published analysis was carried out like this. For each specimen, the T-cell fraction, clonal dominance, and maximum TCR clone frequency were calculated. In its TCRdb copy, this immuneACCESS table keeps in-frame sequences only and misses some clones. Where compared with another copy, unresolved V genes explain less than half of these, and the others have no known cause. That table gives V, J and clone size, and the DNA gave D and trimming. Within this sample are fewer than 10,000 clones, with roughly 58% of them counted one time only. The ten largest make up about 30% of the sample. Notes on this clone: No antigen is known for it. Base qualities are not provided; no much larger clone lies one nucleotide away.

Bladder lesion specimens were obtained at transurethral resection and were stored at -80C. From bladder specimens obtained at transurethral resection, DNA was extracted. CDR3 length: 14 amino acids, cysteine to phenylalanine. The entry retains the CDR3 DNA only, 42 bases that are in frame from base 1. Via the germline V gene, CDR1 is MGHRA and CDR2 YSYEKL. Trimmed from V: 4 bases; trimmed from J: 4 bases; junction bases lacking a gene match: 4. The sequence derives from a human donor with urothelial carcinoma. The source material was tumor-infiltrating cells from bladder cancer. The rearrangement combines TRBV4-1 with TRBJ1-1, and 9 junction bases match TRBD1. The CDR3 here reads CASSRTGAGTEAFF. The nucleotide sequence is given as TGCGCCAGCAGCCGGACAGGGGCAGGCACTGAAGCTTTCTTT.